The 9 T cell receptor beta chains below were found in one sample sequenced in a study of cytomegalovirus exposure and HLA in healthy donors. With 60 Vbeta and 13 Jbeta primers, the PCR was carried out. This table comes from immunoSEQ multiplex PCR, and its TCRdb copy is limited to in-frame clones, with some not included. Here the sample spans 180,000 or so clones, about four fifths being singletons. The specimen sequenced was PBMCs. The source is a woman in her twenties or thirties in good health and CMV-seronegative.

This clone has only a few counts. The chain employs TRBV5-6 and TRBJ1-6; 7 bases agree with TRBD1. The ends lost 1 base at V and 7 bases at J; junction bases unmatched: 5. The CDR3 has 15 residues. Germline V gene data show CDR1 as SGHDT and CDR2 as YYEEEE. CDR3 region: CASSLTGAKNSPLHF. The CDR3 DNA sequence: TGTGCCAGCAGCTTGACAGGGGCGAAAAATTCACCCCTCCACTTT.

This clone was counted a few times. This chain connects TRBV14 to TRBJ1-1, with D tentatively TRBD1 (6 bases). V was cut by 4 bases and J by 5 bases, with 11 bases left in between. Germline V CDR1 and CDR2: SGHDN, FVKESK. The CDR3 contains 13 residues. The DNA for the CDR3 is TGTGCCAGCAGCCGCGGGGGGCGGACTGAAGCTTTCTTT. This encodes CASSRGGRTEAFF.

This chain joins TRBV5-1 and TRBJ2-7, with 11 bases identical to TRBD2. With 7 bases clipped from V and 3 bases from J, the junction kept 9 bases outside the gene matches. The length of the CDR3 is 15 residues. The germline V gene has CDR1 SGHRS and CDR2 YFSETQ. The DNA of the CDR3 is TGCGCCAGCTCGAGTGGACTAGCGGGCGTCTACGAGCAGTACTTC. It yields the protein CASSSGLAGVYEQYF.

The chain recombines TRBV2 with TRBJ1-1, with 9 bases matching TRBD1. The CDR3 is 14 amino acids. Germline CDR1 and CDR2: SNHLY and FYNNEI. Trimming at V came to 3 bases and at J to 1 base, leaving 0 bases not matched to a gene. CDR3 region: CASSETGGNTEAFF. The CDR3, as DNA: TGTGCCAGCAGTGAGACAGGGGGGAACACTGAAGCTTTCTTT.

This rearrangement joins TRBV15 to TRBJ1-2; D is unclear. The CDR3 length is 12 residues. The V gene lost 5 bases and the J gene lost 5 bases, with 9 bases spanning the gap. The germline V gene encodes CDR1 LNHNV and CDR2 YYDKDF (reference sequence). The CDR3 DNA is TGTGCCACCAGCCCCTCGGGATATGGCTACACCTTC. Translation: CATSPSGYGYTF.

This rearrangement joins TRBV7-2 to TRBJ1-4; D is unclear. The germline V and J ends were trimmed by 5 bases and 7 bases, with 11 bases remaining between them. CDR3 length equals 13 residues. Germline CDR1 and CDR2: SGHTA and FQGNSA. As DNA, the CDR3 is TGTGCCAGCAGCCCAGAGCGGGGTGAAAAACTGTTTTTT. Translation gives CASSPERGEKLFF.

The CDR3 loop is CASSPGSGSRSQPQHF. The CDR3 bases are TGTGCCAGCTCACCGGGTTCGGGGAGTCGGAGTCAGCCCCAGCATTTT. The rearrangement links TRBV18 to TRBJ1-5, with D unclear. The length of the CDR3 is 16 residues. Between the trimmed V and J ends, which lost 3 bases and 6 bases, there was a span of 18 bases. Germline lookup yields CDR1 KGHSH and CDR2 LQKENI.

The chain combines TRBV6-5 with TRBJ1-4; possibly TRBD1 for D (5 bases). This CDR3 is built from 13 residues. CDR1 is MNHEY, CDR2 SVGAGI, per germline. Deletions cut 2 bases from V and 8 bases from J, with 9 bases between. The CDR3 is CASSYVTDEKLFF. The CDR3, as DNA: TGTGCCAGCAGTTACGTGACAGACGAAAAACTGTTTTTT.

The CDR3 nucleotides read TGTGCCAGCTCCCCGCCGCCCGGGGGCAATCAGCCCCAGCATTTT. Its translation: CASSPPPGGNQPQHF. This chain links TRBV18 with TRBJ1-5; D gene uncertain. Trimming cost V 6 bases and J 2 bases, with 14 bases left between them. This CDR3 is 15 amino acids long. Germline lookup yields CDR1 KGHSH and CDR2 LQKENI.